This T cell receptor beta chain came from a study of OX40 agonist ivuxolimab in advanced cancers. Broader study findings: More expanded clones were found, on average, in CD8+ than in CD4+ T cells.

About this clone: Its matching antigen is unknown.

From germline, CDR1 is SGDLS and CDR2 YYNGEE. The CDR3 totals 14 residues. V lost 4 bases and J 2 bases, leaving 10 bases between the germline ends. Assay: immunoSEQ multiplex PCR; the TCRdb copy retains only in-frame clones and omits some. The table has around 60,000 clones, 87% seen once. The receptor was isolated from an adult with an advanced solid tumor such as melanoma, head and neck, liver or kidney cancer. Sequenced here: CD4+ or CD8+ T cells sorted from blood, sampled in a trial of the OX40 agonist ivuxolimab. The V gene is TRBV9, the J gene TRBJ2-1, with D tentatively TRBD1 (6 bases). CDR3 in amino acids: CASSYGQTYNEQFF. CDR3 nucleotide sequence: TGTGCCAGCAGCTACGGACAGACCTACAATGAGCAGTTCTTC.